These 10 T cell receptor beta chains were sequenced from one sample in a study of T-cell memory formation after mild COVID-19. A single record per CDR3 protein comes from TCRdb applying MiXCR to the 5' RACE reads. Among roughly 370,000 distinct CDR3 sequences listed, around a sixth were seen once. Sequencing input: PBMCs or a T cell subset sorted from them (not recorded which). These receptors originate from a man between 18 and 29 years old who had mild COVID-19 (a few samples of this study predate the infection). Cell type and time point are not known.

J is TRBJ2-3 and V is TRBV4-1; the D call may be TRBD1 or TRBD2 (5 bases each). The CDR3 length is 16 residues. In germline, CDR1 is MGHRA, CDR2 YSYEKL. V was clipped by 3 bases and J by 6 bases, with 19 bases between them. The CDR3 reads CASSQQGPSPVDTQYF. Written as DNA, the CDR3 is TGCGCCAGCAGCCAGCAGGGACCTTCGCCCGTGGATACGCAGTATTTT.

The table lists this clonotype with a few counts. V gene TRBV5-1 combines with J gene TRBJ2-1, with 7 positions matching TRBD1. Per germline, CDR1 SGHRS and CDR2 YFSETQ. J gave up 2 bases and V 3 bases, and 2 bases lay outside the gene matches. The CDR3 contains 14 residues. The CDR3 loop is CASSYGTAYNEQFF. For the CDR3, the DNA is TGCGCCAGCAGCTACGGGACAGCCTACAATGAGCAGTTCTTC. Drawing the rest from reference TRBV5-1 and TRBJ2-1, the complete variable domain is KAGVTQTPRYLIKTRGQQVTLSCSPISGHRSVSWYQQTPGQGLQFLFEYFSETQRNKGNFPGRFSGRQFSNSRSEMNVSTLELGDSALYLCASSYGTAYNEQFFGPGTRLTVL.

The chain recombines TRBV20-1 with TRBJ2-1; TRBD2 aligns across 9 bases. In germline, CDR1 is DFQATT, CDR2 SNEGSKA (reference sequence). This CDR3 has 14 residues. V was pared by 1 base and J by 6 bases, with 4 bases of the junction left unmatched. CDR3 DNA: TGCAGTGCTAGAGGCGGGGGGGCCCCCAATGAGCAGTTCTTC. Protein: CSARGGGAPNEQFF.

The chain recombines TRBV6-6 with TRBJ2-7, with 8 bases that match TRBD2. CDR3 size: 17 residues. Germline V CDR1 and CDR2: MNHNY, SVGAGI (reference sequence). The ends lost 6 bases at V and 3 bases at J; junction bases unmatched: 16. CDR3: CASRPPFGRGDNYEQYF. The DNA of the CDR3 is TGTGCCAGCAGGCCCCCGTTCGGGCGGGGGGACAACTACGAGCAGTACTTC.

This chain connects TRBV12-3 or TRBV12-4 to TRBJ2-2; D is perhaps TRBD1 (6 bases). Deletions cut 2 bases from V and 0 bases from J, with 22 bases between. The CDR3 extends over 20 amino acids. The CDR3 bases are TGTGCCAGCAGTTTAAACCGAAGAGGGGGTTTCCGACCGAACACCGGGGAGCTGTTTTTT. It codes for CASSLNRRGGFRPNTGELFF.

This clonotype was detected only a few times. V is TRBV6-2 or TRBV6-3 and J is TRBJ2-7; D ambiguous. There are 13 residues in the CDR3. The ends were cut back, 6 bases at V and 0 bases at J, with 9 bases in the middle. From germline, CDR1 is MNHEY and CDR2 SVGEGT. The CDR3 loop is CASSYAVSYEQYV. In nucleotides, the CDR3 is TGTGCCAGCAGCTATGCCGTCTCCTACGAGCAGTACGTC.

This clonotype was counted at least ten times. CDR3 nucleotides: TGCGCCAGCAGCTTGGGTGGCCTGGGAAATGAGCAGTTCTTC. Its protein product is CASSLGGLGNEQFF. V usage is TRBV5-1 and J usage is TRBJ2-1; D unclear. The V gene's germline CDR1 is SGHRS and CDR2 YFSETQ. Trimming removed 0 bases from V and 7 bases from J, with 11 bases in between. The CDR3 consists of 14 residues.

CDR3 DNA: TGTGCCAGCAGCACCGGGACAGGGGGCTTCGCTGAAGCTTTCTTT. Its protein product is CASSTGTGGFAEAFF. V is TRBV7-3 and J is TRBJ1-1; 12 positions agree with TRBD1. Germline assignment: CDR1 SGHTA and CDR2 FQGTGA. This CDR3 contains 15 residues. The V segment lost 5 bases and the J segment 6 bases; nucleotides outside the gene matches: 7.

This clonotype appeared a few times. The rearrangement links TRBV20-1 to TRBJ2-5, with 9 bases identical to TRBD1. The CDR3 is 14 residues long. Germline V CDR1 and CDR2: DFQATT, SNEGSKA (reference sequence). J was trimmed by 5 bases and V by 4 bases; bases with no gene match: 8. The CDR3 nucleotides are TGCAGTGCTAACCGACAGGGGGGGTTGGAGACCCAGTACTTC. Translating it yields CSANRQGGLETQYF.

This clonotype was detected a few times. This rearrangement joins TRBV6-5 to TRBJ1-4, with D maybe TRBD1 (6 bases). This CDR3 spans 15 amino acids. V lost 2 bases and J lost 8, with 15 bases in between. Germline assignment: CDR1 MNHEY and CDR2 SVGAGI. CDR3 sequence (DNA): TGTGCCAGCAGTTACCAGTGGGGGGCTGGGGAAAAACTGTTTTTT. As protein: CASSYQWGAGEKLFF.